The rows below give T cell receptor beta chains drawn from one sample of a study of T cell responses to AZD1222 COVID-19 vaccine. TCRdb's table, derived via immunoSEQ multiplex PCR, lists solely in-frame clones and lacks some. This sample has around 99,000 clones, with roughly 85% found just once. Sequenced material: peripheral blood, taken 28 days after the second AZD1222 dose. The receptors were gathered from an adult who received the AZD1222 COVID-19 vaccine. Each CDR3 is given without its conserved first and last residue.

V	J	CDR3
TRBV6-6	TRBJ1-2	ASRAQGTYGYT
TRBV11-3	TRBJ2-5	ASSRSGGAKTQY
TRBV4-1	TRBJ1-1	ASSQDRGGNTEAF
TRBV27	TRBJ1-1	ASSLGRDTEAF
TRBV29-1	TRBJ1-1	SGTRWGTEAF
TRBV14	TRBJ1-1	ASSQGTEAF
TRBV3-1/TRBV3-2	TRBJ1-4	ASSQQGAGGKLF
TRBV6-2/TRBV6-3	TRBJ1-5	ASSYERPQPQH
TRBV28	TRBJ2-7	ASSYQASYEQY
TRBV1	TRBJ2-5	TSSPAPGLAGPGETQY
TRBV27	TRBJ2-7	ASSPRSVGFYEQY
TRBV30	TRBJ2-3	AWSVLPDTQY
TRBV3-1/TRBV3-2	TRBJ2-5	ASSQDRDDTKTQY
TRBV6-5	TRBJ1-6	ASSSPPGTVNSPLH
TRBV5-1	TRBJ1-4	ASSPWDTPNEKLF
TRBV19	TRBJ2-3	ASSIRFRAADTQY
TRBV6-2/TRBV6-3	TRBJ1-1	ASSYRRGRSTEAF
TRBV5-4	TRBJ2-3	ASTLLGSGSTDTQY
TRBV2	TRBJ1-4	ASSGGEKLF
TRBV24-1	TRBJ2-1	ATSDSRRGGNNEQF
TRBV19	TRBJ1-3	ASSIQREAGLGNTIY